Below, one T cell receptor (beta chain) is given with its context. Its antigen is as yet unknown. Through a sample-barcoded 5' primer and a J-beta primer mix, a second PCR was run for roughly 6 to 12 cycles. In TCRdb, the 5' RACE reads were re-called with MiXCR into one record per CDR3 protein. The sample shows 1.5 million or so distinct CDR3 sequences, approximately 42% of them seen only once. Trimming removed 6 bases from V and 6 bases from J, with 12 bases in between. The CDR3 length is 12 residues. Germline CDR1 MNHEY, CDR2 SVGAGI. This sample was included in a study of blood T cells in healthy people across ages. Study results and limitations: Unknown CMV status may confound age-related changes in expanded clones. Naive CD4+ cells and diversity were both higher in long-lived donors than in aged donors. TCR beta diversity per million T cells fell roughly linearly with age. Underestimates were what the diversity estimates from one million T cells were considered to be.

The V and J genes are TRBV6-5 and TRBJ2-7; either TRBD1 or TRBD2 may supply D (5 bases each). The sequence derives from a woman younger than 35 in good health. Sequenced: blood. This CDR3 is CASSLWGTEQYF. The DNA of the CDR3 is TGTGCCAGCAGCTTATGGGGGACCGAGCAGTACTTC.